A single sample is the source of the 9 T cell receptor beta chains below, sequenced in a study of control samples from healthy donors and cancer patients. The repertoire was sequenced with immunoSEQ multiplex PCR; TCRdb's copy has only in-frame clones and lacks some. This sample has 95,000 to 130,000 clones, with about 94% found just once. Material: blood. These receptors all stem from a man aged 30 to 45 in good health.

The V call is TRBV11-3, the J call TRBJ2-4; 13 bases are a match to TRBD2. Germline assignment: CDR1 SGHNT and CDR2 YENEEA. The CDR3 has 16 residues. V lost 5 bases and J lost 8; bases outside the gene matches: 9. The CDR3 bases are TGTGCCAGCAGCCGATCAACTAGCGGGGGGGCGGACATTCAGTACTTC. It translates to CASSRSTSGGADIQYF.

This chain joins TRBV7-8 and TRBJ1-2; 7 nucleotides align to TRBD1. The V gene's germline CDR1 is SGHVS and CDR2 FQNEAQ. This CDR3 spans 15 amino acids. J was trimmed by 4 bases and V by 3 bases; bases with no gene match: 8. The CDR3: CASSLGDSLTYGYTF. In DNA form, the CDR3 reads TGTGCCAGCAGCTTGGGGGACAGCCTAACCTATGGCTACACCTTC.

This clone was detected only once. V usage is TRBV6-5 and J usage is TRBJ1-1, with a tentative D call TRBD1 (5 bases). V was trimmed by 5 bases and J by 6 bases, leaving 7 bases between them. Germline V gene data show CDR1 as MNHEY and CDR2 as SVGAGI. The CDR3 is 11 amino acids. Written as DNA, the CDR3 is TGTGCCAGCAGTCGGGGGGCTGAAGCTTTCTTT. It specifies CASSRGAEAFF.

V is TRBV18 and J is TRBJ1-1, with TRBD1 as a possible D gene (6 bases). V was pared by 3 bases and J by 3 bases, with 14 bases between. The CDR3 extends over 15 amino acids. Germline V CDR1 and CDR2: KGHSH, LQKENI. The CDR3 here is CASSPGALRHTEAFF. The CDR3 DNA follows: TGTGCCAGCTCACCGGGGGCACTGAGGCACACTGAAGCTTTCTTT.

This sequence joins TRBV6-5 and TRBJ2-7; 12 bases align to TRBD2. This CDR3 is built from 14 residues. The junction had 0 bases not matched to a gene; V was cut back by 5 bases and J by 1 base. The germline gives CDR1 MNHEY, CDR2 SVGAGI. This chain's CDR3 is CASSLAGGSYEQYV. DNA of the CDR3: TGTGCCAGCAGTCTAGCGGGGGGGTCCTACGAGCAGTACGTC.

This chain links TRBV6-1 with TRBJ1-5; possible D gene TRBD1, 5 bases. Per the germline V gene, CDR1 is MNHNS and CDR2 is SASEGT. V was clipped by 1 base and J by 6 bases, with 13 bases between them. The CDR3 extends over 15 amino acids. The CDR3 DNA reads as TGTGCCAGCAGTGAAGGCTTCGGGGCCGCTCAGCCCCAGCATTTT. This translates into CASSEGFGAAQPQHF.

The chain joins TRBV5-1 to TRBJ1-1; D is uncertain. V lost 1 base, J lost 3 bases, and 13 bases lay in between. The CDR3 is made up of 15 amino acids. CDR1 and CDR2 (germline): SGHRS, YFSETQ. The CDR3: CASSLLGGRYTEAFF. CDR3 coding DNA: TGCGCCAGCAGCTTGTTAGGTGGACGGTACACTGAAGCTTTCTTT.

The gene calls are TRBV3-1 (or the pseudogene TRBV3-2) and TRBJ2-7; TRBD1 matches at 10 bases. J lost 7 bases, V lost 3 bases, and 12 bases had no gene match. CDR3 length: 16 residues. The germline V gene has CDR1 LGHDT and CDR2 YNNKEL (reference sequence). The DNA for the CDR3 is TGTGCCAGCAGCCACGCACAAGGACAGGGGGTAAGGGAGCAGTACTTC. It codes for CASSHAQGQGVREQYF.

This chain uses TRBV30 with TRBJ1-1, with D unclear. The CDR3 runs to 13 residues. The V gene lost 3 bases and the J gene lost 5 bases, with 13 bases spanning the gap. Germline-derived CDR1 and CDR2 are GTSNPN and SVGIG (reference sequence). The CDR3 spells CAWRRKGFTEAFF. The CDR3 DNA sequence: TGTGCCTGGAGGAGAAAAGGATTTACTGAAGCTTTCTTT. Supplemented by reference TRBV30 and TRBJ1-1, the full variable domain reads SQTIHQWPATLVQPVGSPLSLECTVEGTSNPNLYWYRQAAGRGLQLLFYSVGIGQISSEVPQNLSASRPQDRQFILSSKKLLLSDSGFYLCAWRRKGFTEAFFGQGTRLTVV.